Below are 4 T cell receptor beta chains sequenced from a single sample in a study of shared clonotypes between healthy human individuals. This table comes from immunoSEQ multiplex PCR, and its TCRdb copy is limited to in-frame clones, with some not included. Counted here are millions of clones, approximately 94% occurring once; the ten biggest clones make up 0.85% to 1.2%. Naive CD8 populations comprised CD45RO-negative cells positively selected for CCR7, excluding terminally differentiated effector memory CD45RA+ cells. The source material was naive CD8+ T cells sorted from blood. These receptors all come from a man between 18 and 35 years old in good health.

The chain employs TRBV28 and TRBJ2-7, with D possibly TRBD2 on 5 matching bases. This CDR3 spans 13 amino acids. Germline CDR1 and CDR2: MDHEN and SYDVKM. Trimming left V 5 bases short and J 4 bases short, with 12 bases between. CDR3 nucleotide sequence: TGTGCCAGCAGTACGATACTAGGGTACGAGCAGTACTTC. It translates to CASSTILGYEQYF.

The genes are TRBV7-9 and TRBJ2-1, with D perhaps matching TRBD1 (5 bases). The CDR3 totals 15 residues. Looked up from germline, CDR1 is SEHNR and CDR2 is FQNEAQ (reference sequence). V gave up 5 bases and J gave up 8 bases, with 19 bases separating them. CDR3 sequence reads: CASSRGHFGWDEQFF. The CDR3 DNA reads TGTGCCAGCAGCAGAGGACATTTTGGATGGGATGAGCAGTTCTTC.

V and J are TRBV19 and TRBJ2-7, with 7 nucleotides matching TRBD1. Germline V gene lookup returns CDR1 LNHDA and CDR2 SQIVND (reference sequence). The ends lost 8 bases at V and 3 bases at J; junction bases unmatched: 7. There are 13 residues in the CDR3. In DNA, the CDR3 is TGTGCCAGTTCATCGGGACAGTACTACGAGCAGTACTTC. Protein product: CASSSGQYYEQYF.

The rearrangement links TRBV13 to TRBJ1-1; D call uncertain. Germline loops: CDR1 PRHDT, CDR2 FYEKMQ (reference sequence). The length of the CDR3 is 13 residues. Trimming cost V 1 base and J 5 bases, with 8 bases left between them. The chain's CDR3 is CASSLEVGTEAFF. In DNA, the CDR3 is TGTGCCAGCAGCTTAGAGGTGGGAACTGAAGCTTTCTTT.